This TCR beta chain was sequenced for a study of T cells in women clearing cervical HPV infection. Study details: Cases: HPV16-related CIN3 or worse on histology, a couple of invasive cancers.

Measured with immunoSEQ multiplex PCR; TCRdb has only the in-frame clones, and not every one. This listing includes around 44,000 clones. This CDR3 is 14 amino acids long. Trimming took 0 bases from V and 6 from J, leaving 9 bases between them. In germline, CDR1 is KGHSH, CDR2 LQKENI. About this clone: The read terminates 3 residues before the CDR3 end, so the remaining end is supplied by the germline J gene.

The material sequenced was blood buffy coat. V gene TRBV18 combines with J gene TRBJ1-5; D gene uncertain. The clonotype was recovered from a woman aged 18-70 years with a cervical HPV16 infection that either progressed to CIN3+ or cleared (not recorded which). CDR3 DNA, as far as it was read: TGTGCCAGCTCACCACCTCATATACTTCAGCCC. This encodes CASSPPHILQP. The full CDR3 reads CASSPPHILQPQHF.